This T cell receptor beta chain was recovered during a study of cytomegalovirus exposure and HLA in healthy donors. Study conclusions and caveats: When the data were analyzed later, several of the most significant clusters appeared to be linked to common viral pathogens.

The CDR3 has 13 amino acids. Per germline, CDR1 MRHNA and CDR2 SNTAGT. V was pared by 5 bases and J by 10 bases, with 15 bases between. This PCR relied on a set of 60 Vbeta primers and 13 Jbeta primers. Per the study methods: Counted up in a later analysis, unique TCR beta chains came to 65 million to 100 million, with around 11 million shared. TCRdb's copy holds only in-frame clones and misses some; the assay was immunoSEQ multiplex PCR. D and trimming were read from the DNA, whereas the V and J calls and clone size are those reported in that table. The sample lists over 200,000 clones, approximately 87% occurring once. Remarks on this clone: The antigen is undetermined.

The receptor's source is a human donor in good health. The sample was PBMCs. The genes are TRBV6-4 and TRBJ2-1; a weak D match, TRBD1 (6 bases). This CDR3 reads CASSLNRASEQFF. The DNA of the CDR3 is TGTGCCAGCAGTCTCAACAGGGCATCCGAGCAGTTCTTC.